This T cell receptor (beta chain) was retrieved from a study of T cell responses to AZD1222 COVID-19 vaccine. Study-level points and caveats: Donors in the cohort were predominantly white British and more often female, and clonal diversity was possibly underestimated. There were vaccine-associated CD4 TCRs across spike, dominant at 160-218 and 743-854. Only a handful of AZD1222 recipients, five to seven in all, had baseline seropositivity. Repertoires were collected only later (after the peak T cell response had occurred).

Comments on this clone: Its target is unknown.

Trimming at V came to 1 base and at J to 5 bases, leaving 8 bases not matched to a gene. The germline V gene encodes CDR1 LGHDT and CDR2 YNNKEL (reference sequence). The CDR3 totals 16 residues. Assay: immunoSEQ multiplex PCR; the TCRdb copy retains only in-frame clones and omits some. The sample gives 90,000 to 110,000 clones, 70% to 90% of which show up once; approximately 17% is in the top ten. The source was peripheral blood, collected on day 0 of AZD1222 vaccination. The gene calls are TRBV3-1 (or the pseudogene TRBV3-2) and TRBJ1-1, with 9 positions matching TRBD1. The clonotype was recovered from an adult in good health. In nucleotides, the CDR3 is TGTGCCAGCAGCCAAGCGGGGACAGGGAGGGGTACTGAAGCTTTCTTT. Its protein is CASSQAGTGRGTEAFF.